In this sample, the clone carrying this T cell receptor (beta chain) turned up many times. Its antigen is still unknown. The entry originates in a study of T cells in Graves' hyperthyroidism and ophthalmopathy. Study outcomes and limitations: Stable hyperthyroidism was separated from ophthalmopathy by a model based on 13 V-J features.

Germline V gene data show CDR1 as LNHDA and CDR2 as SQIVND (reference sequence). This CDR3 is built from 13 residues. The V end lost 5 bases, the J end lost 3 bases, and 10 bases lay between the germline ends. Authors of the study amplified TCR beta CDR3 regions from RNA transcripts. TCR CDR3 regions were first amplified by RT-PCR with HTBI primers. TCRdb re-derived calls from the multiplex PCR reads in MiXCR, one entry per CDR3 protein. Among under 400,000 distinct CDR3 sequences listed, roughly 18% were seen once. The receptor was derived from a woman in her forties with Graves' ophthalmopathy. J is TRBJ2-5 and V is TRBV19; D not certain. Sample: blood. The DNA of the CDR3 is TGTGCCAGTAGTTGGGCAGCCAAAGAGACCCAGTACTTC. This sequence encodes CASSWAAKETQYF. Combining the CDR3 with reference TRBV19 and TRBJ2-5 gives the whole variable domain DGGITQSPKYLFRKEGQNVTLSCEQNLNHDAMYWYRQDPGQGLRLIYYSQIVNDFQKGDIAEGYSVSREKKESFPLTVTSAQKNPTAFYLCASSWAAKETQYFGPGTRLLVL.